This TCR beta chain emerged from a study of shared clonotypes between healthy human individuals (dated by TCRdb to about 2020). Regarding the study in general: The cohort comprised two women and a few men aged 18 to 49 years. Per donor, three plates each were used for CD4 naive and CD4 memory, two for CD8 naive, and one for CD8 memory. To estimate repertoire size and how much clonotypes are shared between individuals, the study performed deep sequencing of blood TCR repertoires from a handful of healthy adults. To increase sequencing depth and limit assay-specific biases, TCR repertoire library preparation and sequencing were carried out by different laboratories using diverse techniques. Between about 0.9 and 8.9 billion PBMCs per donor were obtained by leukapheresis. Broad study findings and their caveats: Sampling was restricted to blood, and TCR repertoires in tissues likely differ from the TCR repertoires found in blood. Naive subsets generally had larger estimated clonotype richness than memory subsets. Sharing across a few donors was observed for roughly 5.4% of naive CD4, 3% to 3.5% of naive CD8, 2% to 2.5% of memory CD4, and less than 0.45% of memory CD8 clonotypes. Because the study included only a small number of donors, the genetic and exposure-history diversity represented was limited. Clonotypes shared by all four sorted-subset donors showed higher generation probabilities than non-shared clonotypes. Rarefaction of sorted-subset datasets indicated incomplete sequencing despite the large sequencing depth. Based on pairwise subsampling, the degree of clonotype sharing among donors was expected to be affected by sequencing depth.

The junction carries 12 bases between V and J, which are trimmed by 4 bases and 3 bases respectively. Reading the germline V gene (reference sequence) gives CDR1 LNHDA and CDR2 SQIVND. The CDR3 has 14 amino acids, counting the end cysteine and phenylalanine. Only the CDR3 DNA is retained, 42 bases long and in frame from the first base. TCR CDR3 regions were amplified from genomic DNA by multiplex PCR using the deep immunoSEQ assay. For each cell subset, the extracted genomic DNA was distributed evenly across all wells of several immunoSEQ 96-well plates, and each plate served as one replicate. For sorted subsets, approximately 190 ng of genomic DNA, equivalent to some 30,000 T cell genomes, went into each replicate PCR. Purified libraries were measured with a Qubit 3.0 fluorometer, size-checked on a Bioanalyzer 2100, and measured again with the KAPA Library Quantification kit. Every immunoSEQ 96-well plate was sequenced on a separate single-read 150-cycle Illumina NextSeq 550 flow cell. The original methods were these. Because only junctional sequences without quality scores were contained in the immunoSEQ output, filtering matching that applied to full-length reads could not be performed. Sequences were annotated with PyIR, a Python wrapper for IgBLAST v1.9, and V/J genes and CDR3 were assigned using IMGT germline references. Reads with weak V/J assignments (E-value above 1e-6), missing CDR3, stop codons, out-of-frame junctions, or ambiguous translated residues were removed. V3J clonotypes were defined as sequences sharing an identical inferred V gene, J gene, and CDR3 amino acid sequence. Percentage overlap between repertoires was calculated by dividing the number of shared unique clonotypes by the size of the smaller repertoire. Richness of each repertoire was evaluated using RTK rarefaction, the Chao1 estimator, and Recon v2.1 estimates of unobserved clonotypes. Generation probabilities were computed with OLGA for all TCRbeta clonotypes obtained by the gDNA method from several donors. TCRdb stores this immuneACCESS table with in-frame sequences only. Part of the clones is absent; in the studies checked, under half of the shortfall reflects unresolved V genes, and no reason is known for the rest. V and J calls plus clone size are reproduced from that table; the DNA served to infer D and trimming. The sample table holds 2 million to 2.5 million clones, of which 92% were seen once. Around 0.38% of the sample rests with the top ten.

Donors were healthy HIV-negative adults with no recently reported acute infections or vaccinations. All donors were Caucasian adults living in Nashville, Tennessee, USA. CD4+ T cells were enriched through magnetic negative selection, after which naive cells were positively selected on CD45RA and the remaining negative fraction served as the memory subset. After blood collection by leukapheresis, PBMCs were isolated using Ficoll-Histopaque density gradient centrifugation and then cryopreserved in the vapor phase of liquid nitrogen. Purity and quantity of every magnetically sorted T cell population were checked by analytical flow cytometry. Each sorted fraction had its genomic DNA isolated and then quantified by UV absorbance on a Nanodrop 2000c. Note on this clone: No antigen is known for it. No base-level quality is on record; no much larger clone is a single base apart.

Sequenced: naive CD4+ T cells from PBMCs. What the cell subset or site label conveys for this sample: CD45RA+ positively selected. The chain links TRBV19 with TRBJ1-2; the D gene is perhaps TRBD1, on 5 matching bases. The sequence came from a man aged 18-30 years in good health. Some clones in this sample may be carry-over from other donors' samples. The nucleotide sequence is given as TGTGCCAGTAGTAATGACAGAAAACACTATGGCTACACCTTC. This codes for CASSNDRKHYGYTF.